The rows below give T cell receptor beta chains drawn from one sample of a study of T cells expressing NK-cell markers. For each CDR3 protein, TCRdb gives one entry from its re-call of the 5' RACE reads, without DNA. This table lists 3,000 to 3,500 distinct CDR3 sequences. Specimen: blood T cells: a sorted CD56 or NKG2C T cell subset, CD4+ or CD8+ T cells, or bulk PBMC T cells (not recorded which). The receptors shown here come from a woman aged 18-29 years in good health. Both conserved end residues are part of each CDR3. For some rows the clone size is stated as once, few or many, or as a class when expanded; others skip it.

clone size	V gene	J gene	CDR3 protein
.	TRBV4-3	TRBJ2-1	CASSQEGGGSYNEQFF
.	TRBV11-1	TRBJ2-5	CASSFTGYGETQYF
.	TRBV14	TRBJ2-6	CASSQVRGGLLMSSGANVLTF
medium-sized	TRBV24-1	TRBJ2-7	CATSDPGLAGGQYF
.	TRBV3-1	TRBJ2-1	CASSQDSSSVQFF
.	TRBV6-2/TRBV6-3	TRBJ2-3	CASSSRIEGDTQYF
.	TRBV20-1	TRBJ1-6	CSAREGQHYNSPLHF
.	TRBV20-1	TRBJ2-1	CSARGGKGRYNEQFF
.	TRBV20-1	TRBJ1-5	CSARRTGGVGQPQHF
medium-sized	TRBV9	TRBJ2-4	CASSLRGIAGAQNIQYF
.	TRBV6-1	TRBJ2-6	CASAGGGSFSGANVLTF
.	TRBV7-7	TRBJ1-2	CASSFSGTGDGYTF
.	TRBV11-2	TRBJ2-7	CASSLGQGRIEQYF
.	TRBV5-1	TRBJ2-7	CASSSHGLAGAYEQYF
.	TRBV20-1	TRBJ1-6	CSAGYPGQGVPPLHF
.	TRBV20-1	TRBJ1-3	CSAPRGSGNTIYF